A single T cell receptor (beta chain) is shown here with its context. Its cognate antigen is unknown. This sample is drawn from a study of T cell responses to AZD1222 COVID-19 vaccine. Whole-study results and caveats: Researchers took repertoire samples only after the peak T cell response had come. Spike-specific TCR breadth and depth went up after people got two AZD1222 doses.

The protocol was immunoSEQ multiplex PCR, while the TCRdb copy is restricted to in-frame clones and leaves out a portion. The table includes 85,000 to 100,000 clones, more than 75% detected once. The CDR3 has 14 amino acids. V was trimmed by 1 base and J by 1 base, leaving 4 bases between them. Germline lookup yields CDR1 SEHNR and CDR2 FQNEAQ (reference sequence). Sequencing was performed on peripheral blood, taken on day 0 of AZD1222 vaccination. The sequence was obtained from an adult in good health. This chain joins TRBV7-9 and TRBJ2-2; unclear D gene. Here the CDR3 reads CASSLGQNTGELFF. The CDR3 coding sequence is TGTGCCAGCAGCTTAGGGCAGAACACCGGGGAGCTGTTTTTT.